The clone carrying this TCR beta chain was detected a few times. The V and J ends lost 3 bases and 3 bases respectively, with 8 bases between them. Germline loops: CDR1 DFQATT, CDR2 SNEGSKA (reference sequence). There are 13 residues in the CDR3. This sample was included in a study of T-cell reconstitution after alpha-beta-depleted transplantation in children. The TCRbeta library incorporated unique molecular identifiers. TCRdb re-derived calls from the PCR reads in MiXCR, one entry per CDR3 protein. The table records roughly 590,000 distinct CDR3 sequences, 16% of them present only once. The starting material was PBMCs from the stem cell graft donor, obtained from the stem cell graft. This receptor was obtained from a human donor who donated a stem cell graft to a child with acute myeloid leukemia. This chain uses TRBV20-1 with TRBJ2-2; D call uncertain. CDR3 bases: TGCAGTGCTAGGGAGTGGTACACCGGGGAGCTGTTTTTT. Protein product: CSAREWYTGELFF.